The 32 T cell receptor beta chains below were found in one sample sequenced in a study of response to subunit inactivated influenza vaccine. TCRdb itself ran the RT-PCR reads through MiXCR, one entry per CDR3 protein. Altogether 560,000 or so distinct CDR3 sequences are present, about 7.6% being singletons, with the ten largest covering approximately 12%. Here the sequenced sample was PBMCs from blood, taken roughly 24 months after vaccination. The receptor source for this set is a man aged 50 to 69 who received an inactivated influenza vaccine.

This clonotype was found a few times. This CDR3 is CASSPTVRRIQETQYF. DNA of the CDR3: TGTGCCAGCAGCCCCACGGTCAGGAGGATCCAAGAGACCCAGTACTTC. The rearrangement links TRBV7-2 to TRBJ2-5; perhaps TRBD2 as D (5 bases). The CDR3 loop spans 16 amino acids. The V end lost 5 bases, the J end lost 1 base, and 17 bases lay between the germline ends. CDR1 is SGHTA, CDR2 FQGNSA, per germline.

The table lists this clonotype with many counts. The rearrangement uses TRBV20-1 and TRBJ2-3; TRBD2 might be the D (6 bases). Trimming removed 7 bases at V and 0 bases at J, with 14 bases between. CDR1 is DFQATT and CDR2 is SNEGSKA in the germline V gene (reference sequence). This CDR3 spans 14 amino acids. The chain's CDR3 is CSGREFTSTDTQYF. In DNA form, the CDR3 reads TGCAGTGGTCGGGAGTTCACTAGCACAGATACGCAGTATTTT.

The chain employs TRBV6-1 and TRBJ1-1, with 8 bases aligning to TRBD1. The CDR3 has 14 residues. V gave up 6 bases and J gave up 5 bases; unmatched junction bases: 8. The germline gives CDR1 MNHNS, CDR2 SASEGT. Here the CDR3 DNA reads TGTGCCAGCAGGGTACAGGGGGTAAGGACTGAAGCTTTCTTT. Protein sequence: CASRVQGVRTEAFF.

This sequence joins TRBV27 and TRBJ2-1, with 13 bases fitting TRBD2. There are 16 residues in the CDR3. The germline V gene encodes CDR1 MNHEY and CDR2 SMNVEV (reference sequence). V lost 5 bases, J lost 9 bases, and 10 bases stayed unmatched. The CDR3 here is CASSTLTSGGAFEQFF. Here the CDR3 DNA reads TGTGCCAGCAGTACCCTCACTAGCGGGGGGGCCTTTGAGCAGTTCTTC.

The chain employs TRBV7-9 and TRBJ2-5; 10 bases agree with TRBD1. CDR1 is SEHNR, CDR2 FQNEAQ, per germline (reference sequence). Trimming at V came to 0 bases and at J to 5 bases, leaving 3 bases not matched to a gene. This CDR3 is built from 15 residues. CDR3 DNA sequence: TGTGCCAGCAGCTTAGCGGACAGGGGGTGGGAGACCCAGTACTTC. It codes for CASSLADRGWETQYF.

This sequence joins TRBV20-1 and TRBJ2-1; TRBD2 agrees at 13 bases. The CDR3 length is 17 residues. Germline CDR1 and CDR2: DFQATT and SNEGSKA (reference sequence). Unmatched junction bases numbered 5, after V lost 3 bases and J lost 0 bases. Here the CDR3 DNA reads TGCAGTGCTAGGGGGGGACTAGCGGGGATCTCCTACAATGAGCAGTTCTTC. Translated, it gives CSARGGLAGISYNEQFF.

This clonotype was seen a few times. This chain links TRBV19 with TRBJ2-2, with 8 nucleotides matching TRBD1. Germline CDR1 LNHDA, CDR2 SQIVND (reference sequence). The ends lost 7 bases at V and 0 bases at J; junction bases unmatched: 10. The CDR3 has 17 amino acids. CDR3 amino acids: CASNRDRNTANTGELFF. CDR3 coding DNA: TGTGCCAGTAACAGGGACAGGAATACCGCGAACACCGGGGAGCTGTTTTTT.

The chain carries TRBV5-1 and TRBJ2-3; D ambiguous. V lost 0 bases and J 3 bases, leaving 14 bases between the germline ends. The CDR3 has 16 residues. Germline CDR1 is SGHRS and CDR2 is YFSETQ. CDR3 bases: TGCGCCAGCAGCTTGGAAGACTCCAGAGAGACAGATACGCAGTATTTT. Its protein is CASSLEDSRETDTQYF.

Details on this clonotype: At one of its ends the junction is not consistent with the germline gene, which may arise from a read error. The CDR3 bases are TGTGCCAGCAGCCTCCGGGACAGGATGGGCTTC. Its protein product is CASSLRDRMGF. The chain is built from TRBV12-3 or TRBV12-4 and TRBJ2-1, with 8 bases that match TRBD1. This CDR3 comprises 11 residues.

This clonotype was detected many times. The CDR3 sequence is CASSRTREETQYF. CDR3 coding DNA: TGTGCCAGCTCACGGACTAGGGAAGAGACCCAGTACTTC. The chain has TRBV18 and TRBJ2-5, with TRBD2 matching over 7 bases. This CDR3 is built from 13 residues. V was clipped by 4 bases and J by 3 bases; unmatched bases: 2. CDR1 and CDR2 from the germline V gene are KGHSH and LQKENI.

The rearrangement links TRBV12-3 or TRBV12-4 to TRBJ2-5, with a weak D call TRBD1 (6 bases). Trimming removed 6 bases at V and 5 bases at J, with 19 bases between. The CDR3 length is 15 residues. The CDR3 sequence: CASSGTSHPQETQYF. Here the CDR3 DNA reads TGTGCCAGCAGCGGGACATCCCACCCCCAGGAGACCCAGTACTTC.

V usage is TRBV7-9 and J usage is TRBJ2-7; D gene ambiguous. Per the germline V gene, CDR1 is SEHNR and CDR2 is FQNEAQ (reference sequence). This CDR3 region has 13 residues. The V end was cut by 7 bases, the J end by 0 bases, with 10 bases between. The CDR3: CASTRVGSYEQYF. The CDR3 nucleotides are TGTGCCAGCACTCGTGTTGGCTCCTACGAGCAGTACTTC.

This clonotype was seen only a few times. The CDR3 loop is CAISGTSGRPDTQYF. CDR3 DNA sequence: TGTGCCATCAGTGGGACTAGCGGGAGGCCAGATACGCAGTATTTT. This chain joins TRBV10-3 and TRBJ2-3, with 14 nucleotides matching TRBD2. The CDR3 runs 15 residues. Germline V lookup: CDR1 ENHRY, CDR2 SYGVKD. Trimming cost V 4 bases and J 4 bases; bases outside gene matches: 1.

This clonotype appeared many times. This sequence joins TRBV14 and TRBJ2-7; D is uncertain. CDR3 size: 11 residues. Germline CDR1 and CDR2: SGHDN and FVKESK. V was shortened by 1 base and J by 6 bases, with 4 bases between the two germline ends. CDR3 amino acids: CASSQGVEQYF. CDR3 nucleotides: TGTGCCAGCAGCCAAGGGGTCGAGCAGTACTTC.

The table lists this clonotype with a few counts. The J gene is TRBJ2-7, the V gene TRBV6-2 or TRBV6-3, with 10 bases lining up with TRBD1. J lost 5 bases, V lost 5 bases, and 9 bases had no gene match. Germline V gene lookup returns CDR1 MNHEY and CDR2 SVGEGT. The CDR3 consists of 15 residues. For the CDR3, the DNA is TGTGCCAGCAGTGCCCACGGGACAGGGGCAAACGAGCAGTACTTC. This codes for CASSAHGTGANEQYF.

This chain links TRBV27 with TRBJ2-3; the D is unclear. Trimming pared 5 bases from V and 1 base from J, leaving 10 bases between. The CDR3 sequence is 14 residues long. Germline CDR1 and CDR2: MNHEY and SMNVEV (reference sequence). CDR3 in DNA: TGTGCCAGCAGTCCCCAATGGGGCACAGATACGCAGTATTTT. Translated, it gives CASSPQWGTDTQYF.

The rearrangement links TRBV7-6 to TRBJ1-6; 9 bases match TRBD1. Germline V CDR1 and CDR2: SGHVS, FNYEAQ. This CDR3 has 15 residues. J gave up 10 bases and V 3 bases, and 7 bases lay outside the gene matches. Here the CDR3 DNA reads TGTGCCAGCAGCTTGGACGGGGGACAGGGATCACCCCTCCACTTT. This sequence encodes CASSLDGGQGSPLHF.

This clonotype has just a few counts. The CDR3 DNA reads as TGTGCCTGGAGCAGCGTCCTGAATTTAGCCTACGAGCAGTACTTC. Translating gives CAWSSVLNLAYEQYF. The rearrangement links TRBV30 to TRBJ2-7; D call uncertain. This CDR3 is built from 15 residues. Looked up from germline, CDR1 is GTSNPN and CDR2 is SVGIG (reference sequence). V was trimmed by 3 bases and J by 2 bases, leaving 17 bases between them.

The V and J genes are TRBV6-1 and TRBJ2-7; 12 nucleotides align to TRBD1. The CDR3 runs to 15 residues. Germline trimming cut 5 bases from V and 6 bases from J; bases unmatched to any gene: 8. Germline V lookup: CDR1 MNHNS, CDR2 SASEGT. The CDR3 loop is CASSTSGTGGSEQYF. The DNA of the CDR3 is TGTGCCAGCAGTACATCCGGGACAGGGGGCAGCGAGCAGTACTTC.

The table lists this clonotype with a few counts. This sequence joins TRBV20-1 and TRBJ2-5; perhaps TRBD1 as D (5 bases). The V and J ends lost 3 bases and 1 base respectively, with 12 bases between them. The CDR3 contains 14 residues. Germline lookup yields CDR1 DFQATT and CDR2 SNEGSKA (reference sequence). CDR3 DNA: TGCAGTGCTAGGAAATGGGGCGGCCAAGAGACCCAGTACTTC. It specifies CSARKWGGQETQYF.

The chain couples TRBV12-3 or TRBV12-4 to TRBJ2-1; D unclear. Trimming took off 6 bases at V and 0 bases at J, with 18 bases between the two ends. There are 17 residues in the CDR3. The CDR3, as DNA: TGTGCCAGCAGCCATCGTGGTCGGGTGATCTCCTACAATGAGCAGTTCTTC. It specifies CASSHRGRVISYNEQFF.

The chain has TRBV28 and TRBJ1-3; D gene ambiguous. The V and J ends lost 1 base and 0 bases respectively, with 10 bases between them. This CDR3 has 16 amino acids. The V gene's germline CDR1 is MDHEN and CDR2 SYDVKM. The CDR3 DNA sequence: TGTGCCAGCAGTTTATTTGGACGGCTCTCTGGAAACACCATATATTTT. It encodes CASSLFGRLSGNTIYF.

This clonotype occurred many times. This sequence joins TRBV20-1 and TRBJ1-5; TRBD1 is a possible D gene (5 bases). Trimming took off 0 bases at V and 4 bases at J, with 16 bases between the two ends. The germline gives CDR1 DFQATT, CDR2 SNEGSKA (reference sequence). This CDR3 spans 16 amino acids. For the CDR3, the DNA is TGCAGTGCTAGAGATCAGTTTGCAGGGAAAAATCAGCCCCAGCATTTT. Translation gives CSARDQFAGKNQPQHF.

There are many counts of this clonotype. The rearrangement uses TRBV5-6 and TRBJ2-3; weak D call: TRBD1 (6 bases). The V end was cut by 5 bases, the J end by 2 bases, with 21 bases between. The germline V gene has CDR1 SGHDT and CDR2 YYEEEE. This CDR3 has 17 amino acids. CDR3 bases: TGTGCCAGCAGACCGGATGCAGGGGCAGGCTCCACAGATACGCAGTATTTT. This encodes CASRPDAGAGSTDTQYF.

This clonotype was counted a few times. The chain is built from TRBV29-1 and TRBJ2-3; 12 bases align to TRBD2. The germline CDR1 and CDR2 sequences are SQVTM and ANQGSEA. V was clipped by 6 bases and J by 1 base; unmatched bases: 8. The CDR3 has 16 residues. The CDR3 DNA is TGCAGCGTAGAGACTAGCGGGAGACGCGGCACAGATACGCAGTATTTT. Residues: CSVETSGRRGTDTQYF.

Ten or more counts support this clonotype. The rearrangement joins TRBV24-1 to TRBJ2-1; 12 positions agree with TRBD2. The CDR3 is made up of 16 amino acids. Unmatched junction bases numbered 5, after V lost 3 bases and J lost 6 bases. Looked up from germline, CDR1 is KGHDR and CDR2 is SFDVKD. CDR3 loop: CATSDELAGGVNEQFF. The CDR3 region has the DNA TGTGCCACCAGTGATGAACTAGCGGGAGGCGTCAATGAGCAGTTCTTC.

The chain employs TRBV5-6 and TRBJ2-1; tentative D call: TRBD1 (6 bases). Trimming left V 3 bases short and J 6 bases short, with 19 bases between. This CDR3 has 16 residues. Germline V lookup: CDR1 SGHDT, CDR2 YYEEEE. CDR3 nucleotide sequence: TGTGCCAGCAGCTCGACGGGACAAAGGCTCGGCAATGAGCAGTTCTTC. Encoded protein: CASSSTGQRLGNEQFF.

This clonotype was detected a few times. The rearrangement links TRBV4-1 to TRBJ2-7, with 8 bases aligning to TRBD1. CDR3 length equals 14 residues. Per the germline V gene, CDR1 is MGHRA and CDR2 is YSYEKL. J lost 7 bases, V lost 1 base, and 6 bases had no gene match. The CDR3 spells CASSQVDRAGEQYF. The CDR3 coding sequence is TGCGCCAGCAGCCAAGTGGACAGGGCAGGGGAGCAGTACTTC.

This clonotype was counted ten times or more. V gene TRBV11-3 combines with J gene TRBJ2-5, with 9 bases that match TRBD1. The CDR3 is 14 amino acids. The trim removed 4 bases at V and 5 bases at J, leaving 5 bases unmatched. Germline assignment: CDR1 SGHNT and CDR2 YENEEA. CDR3 in amino acids: CASSSRDRVETQYF. The CDR3 coding sequence is TGTGCCAGCAGCTCCCGGGACAGGGTTGAGACCCAGTACTTC.

There are many counts of this clonotype. V and J are TRBV29-1 and TRBJ1-1; possible D gene TRBD1, 5 bases. V dropped 0 bases and J dropped 8 bases, with 10 bases sitting between them. CDR1 is SQVTM and CDR2 is ANQGSEA in the germline V gene. The CDR3 runs to 12 residues. The CDR3 loop is CSVEEGRVEAFF. The DNA for the CDR3 is TGCAGCGTTGAAGAAGGCAGGGTGGAAGCTTTCTTT.

This clonotype turned up a few times. The chain uses TRBV11-2 and TRBJ1-1; 7 bases align to TRBD1. CDR1 and CDR2 (germline): SGHAT, FQNNGV. The V and J ends lost 8 bases and 6 bases, in that order; junction bases with no gene match: 12. The CDR3 runs to 14 residues. CDR3 amino acids: CASLTYRDSPEAFF. The CDR3 DNA reads as TGTGCCAGCCTAACCTACCGGGACAGTCCTGAAGCTTTCTTT.

This clonotype was observed many times. The chain has TRBV20-1 and TRBJ1-3; D uncertain. Germline CDR1 and CDR2: DFQATT and SNEGSKA (reference sequence). V dropped 2 bases and J dropped 0 bases, with 5 bases sitting between them. The CDR3 is 13 residues long. The CDR3 loop is CSARLISGNTIYF. The CDR3 DNA reads TGCAGTGCTAGACTGATCTCTGGAAACACCATATATTTT.